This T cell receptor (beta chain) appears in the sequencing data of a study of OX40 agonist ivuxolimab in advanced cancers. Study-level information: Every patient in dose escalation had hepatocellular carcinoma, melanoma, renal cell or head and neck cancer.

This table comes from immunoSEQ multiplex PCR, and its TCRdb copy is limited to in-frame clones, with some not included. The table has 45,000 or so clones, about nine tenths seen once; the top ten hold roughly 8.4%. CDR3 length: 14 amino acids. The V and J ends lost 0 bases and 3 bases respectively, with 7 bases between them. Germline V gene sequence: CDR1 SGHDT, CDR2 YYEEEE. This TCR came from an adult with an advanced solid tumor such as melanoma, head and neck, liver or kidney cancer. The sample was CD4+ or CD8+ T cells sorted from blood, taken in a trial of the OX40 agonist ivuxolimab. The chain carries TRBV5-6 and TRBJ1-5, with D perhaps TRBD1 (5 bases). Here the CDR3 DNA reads TGTGCCAGCAGCTTGGGAGGGGCCAATCAGCCCCAGCATTTT. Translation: CASSLGGANQPQHF.